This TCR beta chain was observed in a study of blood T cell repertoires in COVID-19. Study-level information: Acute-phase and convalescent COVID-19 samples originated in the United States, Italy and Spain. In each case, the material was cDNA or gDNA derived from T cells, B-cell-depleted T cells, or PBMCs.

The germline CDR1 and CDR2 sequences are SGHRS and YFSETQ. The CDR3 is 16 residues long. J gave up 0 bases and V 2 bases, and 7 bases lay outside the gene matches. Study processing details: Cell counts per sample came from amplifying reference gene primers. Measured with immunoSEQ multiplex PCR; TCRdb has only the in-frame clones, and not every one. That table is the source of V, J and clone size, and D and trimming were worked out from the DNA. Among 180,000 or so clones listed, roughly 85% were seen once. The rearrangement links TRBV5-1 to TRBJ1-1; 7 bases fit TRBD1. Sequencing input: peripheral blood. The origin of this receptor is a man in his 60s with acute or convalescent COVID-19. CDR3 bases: TGCGCCAGCAGCTTATCCCCGGGACAGATGAACACTGAAGCTTTCTTT. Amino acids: CASSLSPGQMNTEAFF.